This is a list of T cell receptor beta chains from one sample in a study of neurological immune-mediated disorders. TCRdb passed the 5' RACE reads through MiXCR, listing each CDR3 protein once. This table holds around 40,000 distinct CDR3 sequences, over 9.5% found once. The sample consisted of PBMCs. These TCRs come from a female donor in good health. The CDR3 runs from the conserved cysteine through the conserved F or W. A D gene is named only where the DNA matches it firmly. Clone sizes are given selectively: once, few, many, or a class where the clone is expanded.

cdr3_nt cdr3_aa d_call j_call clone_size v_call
TGTGCCAGCAGCTACTACCAAGAGACCCAGTACTTC CASSYYQETQYF - TRBJ2-5 many TRBV7-9
TGTGCCAGCAGCCCCCGGCGGGATGAAACTGAAGCTTTCTTT CASSPRRDETEAFF - TRBJ1-1 many TRBV7-9
TGTGCCAGCAGTCCGGGGGTAGGACAGCTTGGGACTGAAGCTTTCTTT CASSPGVGQLGTEAFF - TRBJ1-1 many TRBV6-1
TGCAGCGTTCAGCACTATGGCTACACCTTC CSVQHYGYTF - TRBJ1-2 many TRBV29-1
TGTGCCAGCAGCAGAGGACAGGGGGCGGACTATGGCTACACCTTC CASSRGQGADYGYTF TRBD1 TRBJ1-2 many TRBV7-2
TGCAGTGCCAGGGGGACTAGTGGGGAAGCTTTCTTT CSARGTSGEAFF TRBD1 TRBJ1-1 many TRBV20-1
TGTGCCAGCAGCCACAGCTTTCTATACGAGCAGTACTTC CASSHSFLYEQYF - TRBJ2-7 many TRBV3-1
TGCAGCGTTGATGATCGACCCACCTACGAGCAGTACTTC CSVDDRPTYEQYF - TRBJ2-7 many TRBV29-1
TGTGCCAGCAGCTTAGGGGCTAGCGGGACACAAGAGACCCAGTACTTC CASSLGASGTQETQYF TRBD2 TRBJ2-5 many TRBV11-2
TGTGCCAGCAGTCCCCCGACTAGGGAAATCCTAGCCAAAAACATTCAGTACTTC CASSPPTREILAKNIQYF - TRBJ2-4 many TRBV12-3/TRBV12-4
TGTGCCAGCAGCCAAGATGTTGGGGTGACAGGATCCGGCAATCAGCCCCAGCATTTT CASSQDVGVTGSGNQPQHF - TRBJ1-5 many TRBV4-2
TGCGCCAGCAGCCAAGATCTTGGCGGGAGTAGCGGCGAGCAGTACTTC CASSQDLGGSSGEQYF TRBD2 TRBJ2-7 many TRBV4-3
TGCAGTGCTGGAACAGGGGGCGTTTACCTTCAGCCCCAGCATTTT CSAGTGGVYLQPQHF TRBD1 TRBJ1-5 many TRBV20-1
TGTGCCACCAGTGACCCCAGGGGGTATGGCTACACCTTC CATSDPRGYGYTF TRBD1 TRBJ1-2 many TRBV24-1
TGTGCCAGCAGTCCTAGACTAGCGGGACAAGAGACCCAGTACTTC CASSPRLAGQETQYF TRBD2 TRBJ2-5 many TRBV14
TGTGCCAGCTCAGCCCGGACTAGCGGGTTCTCCTACGAGCAGTACTTC CASSARTSGFSYEQYF TRBD2 TRBJ2-7 - TRBV18
TGCGCCAGCAGCTTACTACCGGGTCGCTATGAAAAACTGTTTTTT CASSLLPGRYEKLFF - TRBJ1-4 many TRBV5-1
TGCAGCGTTGAGTGGATAGGGGTACGGGAGACCCAGTACTTC CSVEWIGVRETQYF - TRBJ2-5 many TRBV29-1
TGTGCCAGCAGCAACGGGGGGGGTTTGAACACTGAAGCTTTCTTT CASSNGGGLNTEAFF - TRBJ1-1 many TRBV28
TGTGCCAGCAGCTTAGAGAAATCCGGGTCCTTAAACACCTTC CASSLEKSGSLNTF - TRBJ1-2 many TRBV11-3
TGCGCCAGCAGCTTCCAGGGCGCAGGAAACACCATATATTTT CASSFQGAGNTIYF - TRBJ1-3 many TRBV5-1
TGTGCCAGCAGCTCCTCCGCTAGCGGGATGTATGAGCAGTTCTTC CASSSSASGMYEQFF TRBD2 TRBJ2-1 many TRBV5-6
TGCAGTGCTAATCATCTCGGTCACAATGAGCAGTTCTTC CSANHLGHNEQFF - TRBJ2-1 many TRBV20-1
TGTGCCAGCAGTTCCTGGGGTGAAGAGACCCAGTACTTC CASSSWGEETQYF - TRBJ2-5 many TRBV6-6
TGTGCCAGCAGTTTAGGTCACAATCAGCCCCAGCATTTT CASSLGHNQPQHF - TRBJ1-5 - TRBV12-3/TRBV12-4
TGTGCCAGCACCCGTTTGGACAGGGATGAAAAACTGTTTTTT CASTRLDRDEKLFF TRBD1 TRBJ1-4 many TRBV6-5
TGTGCCAGCTCAAGGGGGGATGGGGCTGAAGCTTTCTTT CASSRGDGAEAFF - TRBJ1-1 - TRBV18
TGTGCCAGCAGCCGCAGAACGACTGGGGGTCAAGAGACCCAGTACTTC CASSRRTTGGQETQYF - TRBJ2-5 many TRBV3-1
TGTGCCAGCAGCCCGACCAACTCTGGGGCCAACGTCCTGACTTTC CASSPTNSGANVLTF - TRBJ2-6 many TRBV12-3/TRBV12-4